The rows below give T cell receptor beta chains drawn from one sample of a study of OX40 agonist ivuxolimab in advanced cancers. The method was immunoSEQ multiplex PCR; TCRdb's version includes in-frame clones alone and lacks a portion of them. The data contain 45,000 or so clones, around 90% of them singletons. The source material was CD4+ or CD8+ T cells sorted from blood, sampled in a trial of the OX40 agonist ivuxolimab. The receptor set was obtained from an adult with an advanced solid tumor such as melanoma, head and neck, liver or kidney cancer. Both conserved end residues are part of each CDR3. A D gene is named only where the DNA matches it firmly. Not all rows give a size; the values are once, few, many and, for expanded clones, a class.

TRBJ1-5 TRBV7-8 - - TGTGCCAGCAGCTCCCTCCCGCGTCAGCCCCAGCATTTT CASSSLPRQPQHF
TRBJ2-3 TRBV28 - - TGTGCCAGCAGTCCTCTCAGGGTCCGGACAGATACGCAGTATTTT CASSPLRVRTDTQYF
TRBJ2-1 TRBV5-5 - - TGTGCCAGCAGCTTGGACCCGGGGAATGAGCAGTTCTTC CASSLDPGNEQFF
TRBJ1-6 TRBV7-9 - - TGTGCCAGCAGCTTAAGTGTCCGGGGCCCAGTATGGACCCTCCACTTT CASSLSVRGPVWTLHF
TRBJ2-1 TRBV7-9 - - TGTGCCAGCAGCCCATCTAGCTACAATGAGCAGTTCTTC CASSPSSYNEQFF
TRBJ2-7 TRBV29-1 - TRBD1 TGCAGCGTGAGCATTACCCCGGACAGGGATCTCTACGAGCAGTACTTC CSVSITPDRDLYEQYF
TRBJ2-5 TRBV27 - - TGTGCCAGCAGTTTATCCCCCCGCTTATTCCAGTACTTC CASSLSPRLFQYF
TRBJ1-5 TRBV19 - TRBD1 TGTGCCAGTAGTTGGACAGGGACTCAGCCCCAGCATTTT CASSWTGTQPQHF
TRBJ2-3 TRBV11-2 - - TGTGCCAGCAGCTTAGGCCGAACTCACTCTGGGACAATTACGCAGTATTTT CASSLGRTHSGTITQYF
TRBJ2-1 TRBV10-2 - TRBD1 TGCGCCAGCGGGGACAGTTACTACAATGAGCAGTTCTTC CASGDSYYNEQFF
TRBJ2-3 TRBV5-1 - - TGCGCCAGCAGCTTGGCCAGGATTCTGGGCACAGATACGCAGTATTTT CASSLARILGTDTQYF
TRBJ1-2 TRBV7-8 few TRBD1 TGTGCCAGCAGCTTAGCAGGGACAGGGGTAGGCTACACCTTC CASSLAGTGVGYTF
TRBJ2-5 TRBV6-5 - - TGTGCCAGCAGTTACTCCGACCCCTTCCAAGAGACCCAGTACTTC CASSYSDPFQETQYF
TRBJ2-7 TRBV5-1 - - TGCGCCAGCAGCGGCGACAACTACGAGCAGTACTTC CASSGDNYEQYF
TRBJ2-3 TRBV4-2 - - TGTGCCAGCAGCCAAGAGGCTTGGGGGGGCACAGATACGCAGTATTTT CASSQEAWGGTDTQYF
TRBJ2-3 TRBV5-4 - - TGTGCCAGCCAAGGGGGGGATACGCAGTATTTT CASQGGDTQYF
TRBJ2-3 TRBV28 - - TGTGCCAGCAGTTTGCCGCCTATGGGGCTTGATACGCAGTATTTT CASSLPPMGLDTQYF
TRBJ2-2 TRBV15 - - TGTGCCACCAGCAGAGTCGACATGGAGACCGGGGAGCTGTTTTTT CATSRVDMETGELFF
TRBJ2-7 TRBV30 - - TGTGCCTGGAGTAGCGGTCTGTACCTTTACGAGCAGTACTTC CAWSSGLYLYEQYF
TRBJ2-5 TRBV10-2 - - TGCGCCAGCAGTGAGTTTGTAACCATCGCCGGAGAGACCCAGTACTTC CASSEFVTIAGETQYF
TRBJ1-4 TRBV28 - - TGTGCCAGCAGTTTACCGTGGGAGACTAATGAAAAACTGTTTTTT CASSLPWETNEKLFF
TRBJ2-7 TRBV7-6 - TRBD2 TGTGCCAGCAGCTTCCGGGGCGGGAGGGCCGACGAGCAGTACTTC CASSFRGGRADEQYF
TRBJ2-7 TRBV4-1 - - TGCGCCAGCAGCCAACTAGGAAGGTCGTACGAGCAGTACTTC CASSQLGRSYEQYF
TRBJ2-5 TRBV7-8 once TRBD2 TGTGCCAGCAGCTTGGGACTAGGGGAGACCCAGTACTTC CASSLGLGETQYF
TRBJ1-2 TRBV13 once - TGTGCCAGCAGCTTAGATTATTATGGGAGTAACTATGGCTACACCTTC CASSLDYYGSNYGYTF
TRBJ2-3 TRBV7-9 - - TGTGCCAGCAGCTTGTGGGGGAGCGGCACAGATACGCAGTATTTT CASSLWGSGTDTQYF
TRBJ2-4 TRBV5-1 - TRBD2 TGCGCCAGCAGCTTGGCACCTAGCGGGAGTTACGTCAAAAACATTCAGTACTTC CASSLAPSGSYVKNIQYF
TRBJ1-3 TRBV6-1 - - TGTGCCACAGGGGGAAACACCATATATTTT CATGGNTIYF
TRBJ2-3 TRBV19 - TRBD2 TGTGCCAGTAGAGCTGGACTAGCGGGAGTGTATTTT CASRAGLAGVYF
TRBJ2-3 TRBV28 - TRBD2 TGTGCCACCAGCTTTTGGGGCGTGGGCGGGGGGTTCACAGATACGCAGTATTTT CATSFWGVGGGFTDTQYF
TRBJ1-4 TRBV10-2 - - TGCGCCAGCAGTGAGTGGTTAGGGGTAAATGAAAAACTGTTTTTT CASSEWLGVNEKLFF
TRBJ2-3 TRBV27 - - TGTGCCAGCAGTAACCGGGACACTAGCACAGATACGCAGTATTTT CASSNRDTSTDTQYF
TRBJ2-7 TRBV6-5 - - TGTGCCAGCAGTTTGGGTTTTCGGGCCTACGAGCAGTACTTC CASSLGFRAYEQYF
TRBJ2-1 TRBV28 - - TGTGCCAGCAGTCCTCCAGGGAGCTCCTACAATGAGCAGTTCTTC CASSPPGSSYNEQFF
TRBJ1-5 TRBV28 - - TGTGCCAGCACCCCCCCCGGGGGGAGCAATCAGCCCCAGCATTTT CASTPPGGSNQPQHF
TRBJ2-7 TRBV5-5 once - TGTGCCAGCAGCTTATGGGAGCAGACCTACGAGCAGTACTTC CASSLWEQTYEQYF
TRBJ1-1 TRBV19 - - TGTGCCACTACGAGGGGCTGGGGCACTGAAGCTTTCTTT CATTRGWGTEAFF
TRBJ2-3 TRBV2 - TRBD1 TGTGCCAGCAGGGGGTGGACAGGGGTTATCACAGATACGCAGTATTTT CASRGWTGVITDTQYF
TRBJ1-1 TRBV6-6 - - TGTGCCAGCAGCGACGAGGTTTTCGCTTTCTTT CASSDEVFAFF
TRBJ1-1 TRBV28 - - TGTGCCAGCAGTACGAACACTGAAGCTTTCTTT CASSTNTEAFF
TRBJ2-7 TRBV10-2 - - TGCGCCAGCAGGTGGGAAAGCTCCTACGAGCAGTACTTC CASRWESSYEQYF
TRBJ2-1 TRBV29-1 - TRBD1 TGCAGCGCCTGGACAGGGGACTACAATGAGCAGTTCTTC CSAWTGDYNEQFF
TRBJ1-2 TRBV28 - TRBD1 TGTGCCAGCAGTTTACCTCAGGGGGCCTCCCCCTATGGCTACACCTTC CASSLPQGASPYGYTF
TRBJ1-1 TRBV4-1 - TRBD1 TGCGCCAGCAGCCAAGGAGGGACAGGGTTGACTGAAGCTTTCTTT CASSQGGTGLTEAFF
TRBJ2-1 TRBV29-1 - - TGCAGCGTTGAAGAAAGGACTGGGAATGAGCAGTTCTTC CSVEERTGNEQFF
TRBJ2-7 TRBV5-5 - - TGTGCCAGCAGCTTGGGCTACGAGCAGTACTTC CASSLGYEQYF
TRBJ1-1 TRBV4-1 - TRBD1 TGCGCCAGCAGCCAAGATGCGACAGGGGAATACACTGAAGCTTTCTTT CASSQDATGEYTEAFF
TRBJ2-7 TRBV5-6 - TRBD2 TGTGCCAGCAGCTCGGGGGGGTACGAGCAGTACTTC CASSSGGYEQYF
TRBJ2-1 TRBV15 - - TGTGCCACCAGCAGAGGCCGTGAGAACAATGAGCAGTTCTTC CATSRGRENNEQFF
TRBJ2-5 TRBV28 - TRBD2 TGTGCCAGTGTTCCTGCCGGGACTAGCGGTGAAGAGACCCAGTACTTC CASVPAGTSGEETQYF